This entry concerns a single T cell receptor beta chain. Germline CDR1 reads MNHEY; CDR2 reads SMNVEV (reference sequence). V shed 7 bases, J shed 2 bases, and the junction held 8 bases outside the gene matches. CDR3 length: 15 amino acids. The sample belongs to a study of blood T cell repertoires in COVID-19. Per the authors' pipeline: How many nucleated cells were present was estimated from reference gene primer amplification. Assay used: immunoSEQ multiplex PCR; TCRdb lists only in-frame clones, some missing. V, J and clone size derive from that table, while D and trimming were established from the DNA sequence. The repertoire holds under 200,000 clones, with roughly 86% as singletons.

The sample taken for sequencing was peripheral blood. The J gene is TRBJ1-3, the V gene TRBV27, with TRBD1 matching over 7 bases. The receptor was derived from a man aged 65 to 79 with acute or convalescent COVID-19. The DNA for the CDR3 is TGTGCCAGCACTGCAGGGGGTAGGGCTGGAAACACCATATATTTT. This sequence encodes CASTAGGRAGNTIYF.